The 15 T cell receptor beta chains below come from one sample, sequenced in a study of T cell repertoires in cytomegalovirus infection. Each CDR3 protein gets one entry after TCRdb re-called the reads with MiXCR. The sample carries hundreds of thousands of distinct CDR3 sequences, around a third recorded once. Antigen specificity for these receptors is unknown. The sequences come from cultured CD8+ T cells from PBMCs, collected from culture after CMV antigen stimulation. These receptors were taken from a human donor in good health (CMV status not recorded). Some clones in this sample may be carry-over from other donors' samples.

The V gene is TRBV6-5, the J gene TRBJ1-1; no reliable D call. The CDR3 extends over 13 amino acids. The V end was cut by 0 bases, the J end by 7 bases, with 9 bases between. Germline CDR1 MNHEY, CDR2 SVGAGI. The CDR3 bases are TGTGCCAGCAGTTACTCGAAGAAGAATGAAGCTTTCTTT. Translating it yields CASSYSKKNEAFF.

This chain links TRBV29-1 with TRBJ2-4; possibly TRBD1 for D (6 bases). Germline V CDR1 and CDR2: SQVTM, ANQGSEA. Trimming pared 6 bases from V and 2 bases from J, leaving 23 bases between. CDR3 length: 17 residues. The CDR3 DNA reads TGCAGCGTAACCTACCCGGGACACCGAGGTTCCAAAAACATTCAGTACTTC. Translation gives CSVTYPGHRGSKNIQYF.

The V call is TRBV6-6, the J call TRBJ2-1, with 7 bases identical to TRBD1. This CDR3 has 17 residues. Looked up from germline, CDR1 is MNHNY and CDR2 is SVGAGI (reference sequence). With V trimmed by 2 bases and J by 5 bases, 12 bases remained unmatched. The CDR3 DNA sequence: TGTGCCAGCAGTTACCTCCGGGACAGTAAAGGGAACAATGAGCAGTTCTTC. As protein: CASSYLRDSKGNNEQFF.

In this sample, this clonotype turned up a few times. CDR3 in DNA: TGTGCCAGCAGTCTCCGGGACAGAGGGGAAGAGACCCAGTACTTC. It yields the protein CASSLRDRGEETQYF. V is TRBV27 and J is TRBJ2-5; 7 nucleotides agree with TRBD1. Per the germline V gene, CDR1 is MNHEY and CDR2 is SMNVEV (reference sequence). The CDR3 covers 15 residues. Unmatched junction bases numbered 9, after V lost 5 bases and J lost 3 bases.

The chain uses TRBV4-2 and TRBJ1-1; D not resolved. Germline values: CDR1 LGHNA, CDR2 YNFKEQ. The CDR3 loop spans 20 amino acids. The V end was cut by 0 bases, the J end by 0 bases, with 23 bases between. The CDR3 DNA is TGTGCCAGCAGCCAAGAATCCGCTTTCAACTCAGTGTATTTGAACACTGAAGCTTTCTTT. Its translation is CASSQESAFNSVYLNTEAFF.

Many counts were recorded for this clonotype. J is TRBJ1-3 and V is TRBV25-1, with 7 bases lining up with TRBD1. The germline V gene has CDR1 MGHDK and CDR2 SYGVNS. There are 18 residues in the CDR3. V lost 1 base, J lost 4 bases, and 13 bases stayed unmatched. This CDR3 reads CASSESAYPGQIGNTIYF. As DNA, the CDR3 is TGTGCCAGCAGTGAATCTGCTTACCCGGGACAGATCGGAAACACCATATATTTT.

This clonotype has just a few counts. V usage is TRBV9 and J usage is TRBJ1-5, with a weak D call TRBD1 (5 bases). CDR1 and CDR2 (germline): SGDLS, YYNGEE. Trimming took 4 bases from V and 2 from J, leaving 13 bases between them. There are 15 residues in the CDR3. In DNA, the CDR3 is TGTGCCAGCAGCCACCAGGGTAAAGGCAATCAGCCCCAGCATTTT. Translation: CASSHQGKGNQPQHF.

This clonotype was seen at least ten times. This CDR3 reads CAISSLEGRADTQYF. Here the CDR3 DNA reads TGTGCCATCAGTTCACTAGAAGGACGTGCAGATACGCAGTATTTT. The rearrangement links TRBV10-3 to TRBJ2-3; a possible D gene is TRBD2 (5 bases). Germline CDR1 ENHRY, CDR2 SYGVKD. V was pared by 5 bases and J by 4 bases, with 16 bases between. The CDR3 extends over 15 amino acids.

The rearrangement uses TRBV28 and TRBJ2-7, with D possibly matching TRBD2 (7 bases). V lost 8 bases and J 2 bases, leaving 16 bases between the germline ends. From germline, CDR1 is MDHEN and CDR2 SYDVKM. The CDR3 totals 14 residues. CDR3 residues: CASLTRGLPYEQYF. The CDR3 DNA sequence: TGTGCCAGCTTGACGCGGGGGCTACCCTACGAGCAGTACTTC. Looking up the rest from reference TRBV28 and TRBJ2-7 gives the full variable domain: DVKVTQSSRYLVKRTGEKVFLECVQDMDHENMFWYRQDPGLGLRLIYFSYDVKMKEKGDIPEGYSVSREKKERFSLILESASTNQTSMYLCASLTRGLPYEQYFGPGTRLTVT.

This clonotype was seen a handful of times. The chain joins TRBV10-3 to TRBJ2-5, with D possibly matching TRBD1 (6 bases). Per germline, CDR1 ENHRY and CDR2 SYGVKD. Trimming stripped 7 bases from V and 4 bases from J, with 13 bases between. The length of the CDR3 is 13 residues. CDR3 region: CAITSPGVETQYF. The CDR3 coding sequence is TGTGCCATCACCTCGCCAGGGGTAGAGACCCAGTACTTC.

The chain joins TRBV19 to TRBJ2-1; the match to TRBD1 covers 7 bases. CDR1 and CDR2 from the germline V gene are LNHDA and SQIVND (reference sequence). The ends lost 1 base at V and 4 bases at J; junction bases unmatched: 4. CDR3 length equals 15 residues. The CDR3 protein is CASSIVQGRYNEQFF. CDR3 DNA: TGTGCCAGTAGTATAGTACAGGGGCGGTACAATGAGCAGTTCTTC. Combining the CDR3 with reference TRBV19 and TRBJ2-1 gives the whole variable domain DGGITQSPKYLFRKEGQNVTLSCEQNLNHDAMYWYRQDPGQGLRLIYYSQIVNDFQKGDIAEGYSVSREKKESFPLTVTSAQKNPTAFYLCASSIVQGRYNEQFFGPGTRLTVL.

V and J are TRBV27 and TRBJ2-7; D assignment may be TRBD1 or TRBD2 (5 bases each). The CDR3 extends over 13 amino acids. CDR1 and CDR2 (germline): MNHEY, SMNVEV (reference sequence). Trimming removed 6 bases at V and 5 bases at J, with 14 bases between. CDR3 nucleotides: TGTGCCAGCAGCACCGGGACGCACGACGAGCAGTACGTC. It specifies CASSTGTHDEQYV.

V gene TRBV15 combines with J gene TRBJ2-2; no definite D call. The germline gives CDR1 LNHNV, CDR2 YYDKDF (reference sequence). Trimming removed 1 base at V and 2 bases at J, with 8 bases between. CDR3 length: 15 residues. This CDR3 reads CATSRVDGNTGELFF. The CDR3 bases are TGTGCCACCAGCAGAGTGGATGGTAACACCGGGGAGCTGTTTTTT.

The table lists this clonotype with a few counts. V gene TRBV28 combines with J gene TRBJ2-1; 13 bases are a match to TRBD2. The germline CDR1 and CDR2 sequences are MDHEN and SYDVKM. J lost 0 bases, V lost 5 bases, and 7 bases had no gene match. The CDR3 runs to 18 residues. CDR3 residues: CASSPTSGGAISYNEQFF. Written as DNA, the CDR3 is TGTGCCAGCAGTCCCACTAGCGGGGGGGCAATCTCCTACAATGAGCAGTTCTTC.

This clonotype showed up just once. This chain links TRBV24-1 with TRBJ2-7, with 8 bases aligning to TRBD1. CDR1 and CDR2 from the germline V gene are KGHDR and SFDVKD. The CDR3 is 17 amino acids. The ends lost 3 bases at V and 3 bases at J; junction bases unmatched: 12. For the CDR3, the DNA is TGTGCCACCAGTGATCCGGGGGACAGGACAGGCGTCTACGAGCAGTACTTC. Translation: CATSDPGDRTGVYEQYF.